This T cell receptor beta chain stems from a study of monozygotic twins with inflammatory bowel disease. Across eight separate reactions for each sample, cDNA was made. TCRdb re-called the 5' RACE reads; one entry per CDR3 protein, DNA not given. This table holds 110,000 to 150,000 distinct CDR3 sequences. The sequenced sample was blood. This clonotype was obtained from a human donor with ulcerative colitis or Crohn's disease, or a healthy co-twin of an affected twin (not recorded which).

The CDR3 reads CASSLGTVDTGELFF. The genes are TRBV12-3 or TRBV12-4 and TRBJ2-2; TCRdb's D gene call, TRBD1, goes unchecked for lack of DNA. The CDR3 has 15 residues.